This T cell receptor beta chain was captured by sequencing in a study of PD-1 blockade in classical Hodgkin lymphoma. CDR1 is SGHRS and CDR2 is YFSETQ in the germline V gene. V dropped 0 bases and J dropped 1; count of bases not matched to a gene: 13. The CDR3 has 19 amino acids. Repertoires were generated with immunoSEQ multiplex PCR, while TCRdb's copy carries only in-frame clones and drops some. The sample comprises roughly 61,000 clones, 85% to 95% of which are singletons, and around 9.3% rests with the top ten. All the patients suffered relapse after autologous stem cell transplantation, and brentuximab vedotin exposure differed. Complete response, partial response or progressive disease were the best responses.

This receptor was taken from a human donor with classical Hodgkin lymphoma. The sequencing here drew on peripheral blood mononuclear cells (PBMCs), taken before the second cycle of nivolumab. The rearrangement uses TRBV5-1 and TRBJ2-7; 10 nucleotides line up with TRBD2. As DNA, the CDR3 is TGCGCCAGCAGCTTGGAACCCCCCCCGACTAGCGGGCCGTCCTACGAGCAGTACTTC. The encoded protein is CASSLEPPPTSGPSYEQYF.